This TCR beta chain originates from a study of blood T cell repertoires in COVID-19. Study at large: Samples representing acute and convalescent COVID-19 were sourced from the United States, Italy and Spain.

Produced via immunoSEQ multiplex PCR; TCRdb's table is partial and in-frame only. The repertoire holds 240,000 or so clones, around 89% seen once, with roughly 10% in the top ten. The germline CDR1 and CDR2 sequences are SEHNR and FQNEAQ (reference sequence). The CDR3 length is 11 residues. The V and J ends lost 2 bases and 6 bases respectively, with 5 bases between them. Those who participated ranged in age from roughly 18 to 90 years and resided in about two dozen US areas. Cohorts were determined from participant-reported clinical history. Sequencing was carried out using PBMCs or T cells enriched from blood (not recorded which). The chain is built from TRBV7-9 and TRBJ2-7; no clear D. The source is a middle-aged man who had recovered from COVID-19. The CDR3 here is CASSLIIEQYF. The DNA for the CDR3 is TGTGCCAGCAGCTTAATTATCGAGCAGTACTTC.